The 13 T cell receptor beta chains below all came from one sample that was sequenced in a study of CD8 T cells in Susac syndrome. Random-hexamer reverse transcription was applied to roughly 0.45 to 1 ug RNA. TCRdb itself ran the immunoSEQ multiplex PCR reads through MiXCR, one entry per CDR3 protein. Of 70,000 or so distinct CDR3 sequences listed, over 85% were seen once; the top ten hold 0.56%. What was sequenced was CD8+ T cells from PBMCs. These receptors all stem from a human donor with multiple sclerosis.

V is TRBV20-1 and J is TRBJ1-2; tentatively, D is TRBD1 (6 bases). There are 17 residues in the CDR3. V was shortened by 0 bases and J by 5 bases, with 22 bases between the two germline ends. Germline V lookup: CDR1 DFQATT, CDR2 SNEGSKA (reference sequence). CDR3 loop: CSARDQLQGRHIYGYTF. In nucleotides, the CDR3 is TGCAGTGCTAGAGATCAGCTACAGGGTAGGCACATTTATGGCTACACCTTC.

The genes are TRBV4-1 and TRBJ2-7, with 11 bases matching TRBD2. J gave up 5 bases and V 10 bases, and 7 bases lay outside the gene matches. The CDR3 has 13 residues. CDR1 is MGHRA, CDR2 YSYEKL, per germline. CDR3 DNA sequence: TGCGCCACCTCACTAGCGGGAGATGACGAGCAGTACTTC. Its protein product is CATSLAGDDEQYF.

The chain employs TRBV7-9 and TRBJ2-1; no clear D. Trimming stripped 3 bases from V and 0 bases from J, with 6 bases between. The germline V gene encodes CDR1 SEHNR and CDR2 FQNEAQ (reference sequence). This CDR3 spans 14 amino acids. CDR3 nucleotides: TGTGCCAGCAGCTTTGCGAGCTCCTACAATGAGCAGTTCTTC. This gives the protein CASSFASSYNEQFF.

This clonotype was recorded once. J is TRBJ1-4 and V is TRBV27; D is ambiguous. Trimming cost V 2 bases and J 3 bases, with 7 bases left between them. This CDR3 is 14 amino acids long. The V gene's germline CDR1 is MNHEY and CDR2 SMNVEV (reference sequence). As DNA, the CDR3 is TGTGCCAGCAGTTTAGGGCTATCTAATGAAAAACTGTTTTTT. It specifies CASSLGLSNEKLFF. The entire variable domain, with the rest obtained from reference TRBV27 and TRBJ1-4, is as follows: EAQVTQNPRYLITVTGKKLTVTCSQNMNHEYMSWYRQDPGLGLRQIYYSMNVEVTDKGDVPEGYKVSRKEKRNFPLILESPSPNQTSLYFCASSLGLSNEKLFFGSGTQLSVL.

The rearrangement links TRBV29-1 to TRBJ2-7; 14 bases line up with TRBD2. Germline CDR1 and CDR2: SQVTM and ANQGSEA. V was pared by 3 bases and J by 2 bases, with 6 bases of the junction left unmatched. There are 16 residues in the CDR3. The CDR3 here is CSVDLGLAGVAYEQYF. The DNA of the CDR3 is TGCAGCGTTGACCTGGGACTAGCGGGAGTCGCCTACGAGCAGTACTTC.

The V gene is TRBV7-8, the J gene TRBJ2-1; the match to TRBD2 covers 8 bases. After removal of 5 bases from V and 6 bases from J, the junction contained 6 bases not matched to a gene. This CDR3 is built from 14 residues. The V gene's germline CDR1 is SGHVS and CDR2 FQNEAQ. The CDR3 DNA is TGTGCCAGCAGCCTGATAACTAGCGGCAATGAGCAGTTCTTC. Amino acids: CASSLITSGNEQFF.

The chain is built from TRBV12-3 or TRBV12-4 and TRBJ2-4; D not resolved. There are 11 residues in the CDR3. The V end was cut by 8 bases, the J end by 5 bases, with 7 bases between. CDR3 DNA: TGTGCCAGCTACCGGGAAAACATTCAGTACTTC. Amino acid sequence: CASYRENIQYF.

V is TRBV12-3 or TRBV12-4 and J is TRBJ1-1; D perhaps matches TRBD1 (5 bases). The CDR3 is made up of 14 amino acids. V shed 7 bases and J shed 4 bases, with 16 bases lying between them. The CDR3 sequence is CASTQFGGFTEAFF. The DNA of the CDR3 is TGTGCCAGCACCCAATTTGGGGGGTTCACTGAAGCTTTCTTT.

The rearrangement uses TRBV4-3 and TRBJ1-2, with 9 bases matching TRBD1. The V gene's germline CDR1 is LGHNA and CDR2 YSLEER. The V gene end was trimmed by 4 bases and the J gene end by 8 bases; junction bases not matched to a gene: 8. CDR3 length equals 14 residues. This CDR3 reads CASSPGTGIQGYTF. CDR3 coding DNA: TGCGCCAGCAGCCCCGGGACAGGGATCCAAGGCTACACCTTC.

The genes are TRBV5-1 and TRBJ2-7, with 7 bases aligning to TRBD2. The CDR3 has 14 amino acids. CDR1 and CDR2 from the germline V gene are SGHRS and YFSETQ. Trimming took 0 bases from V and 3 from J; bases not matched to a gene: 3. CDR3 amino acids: CASSLGSGGYEQYF. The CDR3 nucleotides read TGCGCCAGCAGCTTGGGATCGGGAGGCTACGAGCAGTACTTC.

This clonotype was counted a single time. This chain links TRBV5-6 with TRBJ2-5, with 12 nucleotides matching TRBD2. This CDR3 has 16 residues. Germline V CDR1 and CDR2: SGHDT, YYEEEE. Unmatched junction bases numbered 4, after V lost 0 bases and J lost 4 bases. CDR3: CASSLGLAGVGETQYF. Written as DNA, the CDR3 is TGTGCCAGCAGCTTGGGACTAGCGGGAGTAGGAGAGACCCAGTACTTC. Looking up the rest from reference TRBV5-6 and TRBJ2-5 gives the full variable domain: DAGVTQSPTHLIKTRGQQVTLRCSPKSGHDTVSWYQQALGQGPQFIFQYYEEEERQRGNFPDRFSGHQFPNYSSELNVNALLLGDSALYLCASSLGLAGVGETQYFGPGTRLLVL.

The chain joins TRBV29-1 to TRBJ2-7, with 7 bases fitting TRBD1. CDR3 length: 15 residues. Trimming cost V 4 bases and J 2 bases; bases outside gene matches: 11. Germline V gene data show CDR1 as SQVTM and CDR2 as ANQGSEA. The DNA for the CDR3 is TGCAGCGTTGTCCCCTGGACAGGAGAAACCTACGAGCAGTACTTC. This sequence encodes CSVVPWTGETYEQYF.

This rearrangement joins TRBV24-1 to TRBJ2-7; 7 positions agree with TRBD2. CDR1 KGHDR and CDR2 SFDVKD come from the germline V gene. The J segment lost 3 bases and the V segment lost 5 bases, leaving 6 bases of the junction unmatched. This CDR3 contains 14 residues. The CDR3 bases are TGTGCCACCAGTGCGGCGGGAGAGGGCTACGAGCAGTACTTC. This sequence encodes CATSAAGEGYEQYF.